These T cell receptor beta chains were read from a single sample in a study of T cell responses to AZD1222 COVID-19 vaccine. The data were produced by immunoSEQ multiplex PCR, yet TCRdb's version contains in-frame clones alone and is incomplete. This table holds roughly 170,000 clones, roughly nine tenths found once. The sequencing here drew on peripheral blood, taken on day 0 of AZD1222 vaccination. All receptors derive from an adult in good health. CDR3s leave out the opening cysteine and the closing phenylalanine or tryptophan. D genes are given only for firm matches. Some rows mark clone size as missing; the rest say once, few, many or name a class of expanded clone.

j_call clone_size v_call d_call cdr3_aa
TRBJ2-1 once TRBV30 - AWRHSGTGQF
TRBJ2-2 - TRBV5-1 - ASSLGRGKETGELF
TRBJ2-3 - TRBV10-3 TRBD2 AIREPGLAVPDTQY
TRBJ1-4 - TRBV5-4 TRBD1 ASSTRQGRGEKLF
TRBJ1-1 - TRBV21-1 - ASSNLAQTEAF
TRBJ1-1 - TRBV30 - AWSVSAVGTEAF
TRBJ1-2 - TRBV5-4 - ASSSGPLSYGYT
TRBJ1-2 once TRBV19 TRBD1 ASSLDTGTGGTFGGYT
TRBJ2-7 - TRBV10-3 - AISESGVEQY
TRBJ1-2 - TRBV19 - ASKNKTYGYT
TRBJ1-1 - TRBV7-2 TRBD1 ASSYTGGKTF
TRBJ2-1 - TRBV29-1 TRBD2 SVRSSGSYNEQF
TRBJ2-1 - TRBV9 TRBD2 ASSVVGRDSGGPSSYNEQF
TRBJ2-7 - TRBV20-1 - SASPGTEQY
TRBJ1-4 - TRBV3-1/TRBV3-2 TRBD1 ASSQELGQGGEKLF
TRBJ2-5 - TRBV11-2 - ASSEHQETQY
TRBJ2-2 once TRBV5-5 TRBD1 ASSLLGTANTGELF
TRBJ2-3 - TRBV6-5 TRBD1 ASGDRVGTDTQY
TRBJ2-5 - TRBV10-2 - ASEYPQETQY
TRBJ2-1 - TRBV20-1 - SAGRANEQF
TRBJ2-1 - TRBV11-2 TRBD2 ASSPLAGRALNEQF
TRBJ1-1 once TRBV6-4 - ASSRTVNTEAF
TRBJ2-7 - TRBV10-3 TRBD2 AISEIGGGIYEQY
TRBJ2-1 - TRBV7-2 - ASSFGVGGNEQF
TRBJ2-7 once TRBV19 - ASSPSPTSIYEQY
TRBJ1-1 - TRBV4-3 - ASSQEPGGVGTEAF
TRBJ2-7 - TRBV27 TRBD2 ASSLRGGIDEQY
TRBJ2-3 - TRBV4-3 - ASSQVIGTLDTQY
TRBJ1-1 few TRBV19 - ASSIGQNTEAF
TRBJ2-7 - TRBV28 - ASSSLGSHEQY
TRBJ1-3 - TRBV9 - ASSVVEGNTIY
TRBJ1-2 - TRBV2 TRBD1 ASRTTGGNYGYT
TRBJ2-6 - TRBV5-1 - ASAKDGGSGANVLT
TRBJ1-5 - TRBV7-3 TRBD1 ASSEGARQPQH
TRBJ2-5 - TRBV14 TRBD2 ASSRGTSGGTETQY
TRBJ1-6 - TRBV6-5 TRBD1 ASSYVPGGSPPLH
TRBJ2-7 - TRBV27 - ASSYKSSYYEQY
TRBJ1-1 - TRBV19 - ASSITDPGTEAF
TRBJ2-7 - TRBV6-2/TRBV6-3 - ASSSPATSYEQY
TRBJ2-3 - TRBV9 TRBD2 ASSVSGTSGAGDTQY
TRBJ2-7 - TRBV2 - ASSERGPTPPSEQY
TRBJ2-1 - TRBV29-1 TRBD2 SSRTSGHEQF
TRBJ1-6 - TRBV6-2/TRBV6-3 - ASSYRVDNSPLH
TRBJ2-5 - TRBV7-6 TRBD2 ASTLAGGSETQY
TRBJ1-2 - TRBV2 - ASSAEIGHLTYGYT
TRBJ2-3 - TRBV7-6 - ASSLGSHPTDTQY
TRBJ2-1 - TRBV3-1/TRBV3-2 TRBD2 ASSPILGGGPSYNEQF
TRBJ2-5 few TRBV7-2 TRBD2 ASSPDGGNGETQY
TRBJ2-3 once TRBV11-2 - ASSLAQGTGLTSTDTQY
TRBJ1-2 - TRBV27 - ASRQPGNNYGYT
TRBJ2-1 - TRBV9 TRBD2 ASSVIAGGPNNEQF
TRBJ1-2 - TRBV6-6 TRBD1 ASSYILGQGDGYT
TRBJ2-5 - TRBV27 - ASSRLLEGRSVETQY
TRBJ1-5 once TRBV6-1 TRBD1 ASSGSDREVFMSNQPQH
TRBJ1-2 - TRBV5-4 TRBD1 ASSSGTVNYGYT
TRBJ1-6 once TRBV11-2 - ASSLPGSYNSPLH
TRBJ1-2 - TRBV12-3/TRBV12-4 - ASSPQGGGYT
TRBJ1-1 - TRBV28 - ASSSSELTAILTEAF
TRBJ2-7 - TRBV27 - ASSLGGSPYEQY